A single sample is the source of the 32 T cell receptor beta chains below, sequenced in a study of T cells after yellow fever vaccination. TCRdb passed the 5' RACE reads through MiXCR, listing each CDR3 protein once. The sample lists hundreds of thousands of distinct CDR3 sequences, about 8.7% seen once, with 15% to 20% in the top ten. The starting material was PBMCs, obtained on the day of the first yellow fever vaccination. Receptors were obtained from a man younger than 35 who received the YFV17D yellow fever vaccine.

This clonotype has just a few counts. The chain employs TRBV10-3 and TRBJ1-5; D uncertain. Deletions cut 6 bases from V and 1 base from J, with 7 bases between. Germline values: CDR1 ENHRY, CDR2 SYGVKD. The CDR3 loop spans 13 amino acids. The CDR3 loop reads CAIRMSSNQPQHF. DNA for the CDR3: TGTGCCATCAGAATGTCAAGCAATCAGCCCCAGCATTTT.

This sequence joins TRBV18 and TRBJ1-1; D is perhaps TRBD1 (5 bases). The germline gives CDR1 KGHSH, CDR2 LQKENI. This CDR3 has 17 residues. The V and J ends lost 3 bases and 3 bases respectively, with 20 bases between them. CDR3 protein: CASSPPARGSGYTEAFF. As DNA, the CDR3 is TGTGCCAGCTCACCTCCCGCGAGGGGCTCAGGGTACACTGAAGCTTTCTTT. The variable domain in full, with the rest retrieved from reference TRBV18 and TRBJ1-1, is NAGVMQNPRHLVRRRGQEARLRCSPMKGHSHVYWYRQLPEEGLKFMVYLQKENIIDESGMPKERFSAEFPKEGPSILRIQQVVRGDSAAYFCASSPPARGSGYTEAFFGQGTRLTVV.

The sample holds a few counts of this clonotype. The CDR3 nucleotides read TGTGCCAGCAGTGAGCGGGGGGCGCAAGAGACCCAGTACTTC. As protein: CASSERGAQETQYF. The chain links TRBV7-3 to TRBJ2-5, with TRBD2 identical over 9 bases. With V trimmed by 6 bases and J by 2 bases, 4 bases remained unmatched. The CDR3 totals 14 residues. Germline CDR1 is SGHTA and CDR2 is FQGTGA.

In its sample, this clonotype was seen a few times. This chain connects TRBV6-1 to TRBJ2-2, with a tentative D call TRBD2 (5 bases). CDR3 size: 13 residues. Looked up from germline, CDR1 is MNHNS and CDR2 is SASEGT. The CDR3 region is CVSSRGNTGELFF. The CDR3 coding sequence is TGTGTAAGCTCTCGGGGAAACACCGGGGAGCTGTTTTTT.

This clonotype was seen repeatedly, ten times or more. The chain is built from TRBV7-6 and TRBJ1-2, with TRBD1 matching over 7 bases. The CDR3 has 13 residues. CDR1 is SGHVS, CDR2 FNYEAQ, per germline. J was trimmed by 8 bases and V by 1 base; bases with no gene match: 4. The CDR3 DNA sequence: TGTGCCAGCAGCTTAGTCCAGGGGGGAGGCTACACCTTC. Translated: CASSLVQGGGYTF.

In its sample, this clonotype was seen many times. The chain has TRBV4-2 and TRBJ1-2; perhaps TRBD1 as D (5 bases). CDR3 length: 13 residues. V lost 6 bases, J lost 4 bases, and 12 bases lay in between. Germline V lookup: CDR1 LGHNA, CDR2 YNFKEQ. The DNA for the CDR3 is TGTGCCAGCAGGTCGGGACTGCGCTATGGCTACACCTTC. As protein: CASRSGLRYGYTF.

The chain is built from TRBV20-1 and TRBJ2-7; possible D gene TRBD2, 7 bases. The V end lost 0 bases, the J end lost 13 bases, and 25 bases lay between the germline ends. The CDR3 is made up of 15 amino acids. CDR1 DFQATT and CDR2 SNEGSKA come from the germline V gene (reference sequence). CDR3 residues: CSARDPLGAGAHLYF. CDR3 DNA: TGCAGTGCTAGAGATCCCTTGGGCGCGGGGGCCCACCTATACTTC.

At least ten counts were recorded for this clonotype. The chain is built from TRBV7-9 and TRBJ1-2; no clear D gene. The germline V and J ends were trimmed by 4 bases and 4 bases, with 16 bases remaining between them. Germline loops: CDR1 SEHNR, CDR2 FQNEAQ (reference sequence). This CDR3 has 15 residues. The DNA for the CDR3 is TGTGCCAGCAGCTCCCCTTTGGGGAAGGCCTATGGCTACACCTTC. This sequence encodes CASSSPLGKAYGYTF.

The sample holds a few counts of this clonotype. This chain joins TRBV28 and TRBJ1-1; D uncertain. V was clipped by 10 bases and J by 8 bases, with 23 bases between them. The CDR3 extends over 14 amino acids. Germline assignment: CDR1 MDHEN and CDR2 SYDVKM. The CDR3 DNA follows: TGTGCCACTCGGGCGGGAGGGAACTTAGGCGAAGCTTTCTTT. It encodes CATRAGGNLGEAFF.

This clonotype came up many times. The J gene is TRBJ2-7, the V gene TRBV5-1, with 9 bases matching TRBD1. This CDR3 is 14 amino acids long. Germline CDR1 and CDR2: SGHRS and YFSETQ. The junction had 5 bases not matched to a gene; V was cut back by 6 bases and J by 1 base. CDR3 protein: CASTGTGSSYEQYF. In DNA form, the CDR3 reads TGCGCCAGCACCGGGACAGGGTCATCCTACGAGCAGTACTTC. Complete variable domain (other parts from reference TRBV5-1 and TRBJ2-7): KAGVTQTPRYLIKTRGQQVTLSCSPISGHRSVSWYQQTPGQGLQFLFEYFSETQRNKGNFPGRFSGRQFSNSRSEMNVSTLELGDSALYLCASTGTGSSYEQYFGPGTRLTVT.

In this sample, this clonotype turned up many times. The CDR3 loop reads CASSSTSGAFYEQYF. CDR3 sequence (DNA): TGTGCCAGCAGCTCAACTAGCGGGGCTTTCTACGAGCAGTACTTC. This chain connects TRBV7-2 to TRBJ2-7, with 10 bases lining up with TRBD2. Germline V gives CDR1 SGHTA, CDR2 FQGNSA. V trimming: 4 bases; J trimming: 3 bases; junction bases outside the gene matches: 6. The CDR3 has 15 amino acids.

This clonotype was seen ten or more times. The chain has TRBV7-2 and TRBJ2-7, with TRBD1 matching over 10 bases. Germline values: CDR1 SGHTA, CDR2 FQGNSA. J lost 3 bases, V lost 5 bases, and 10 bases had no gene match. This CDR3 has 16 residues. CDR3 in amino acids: CASSVLPGQGFYEQYF. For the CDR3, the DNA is TGTGCCAGCAGCGTGCTCCCGGGACAGGGGTTCTACGAGCAGTACTTC.

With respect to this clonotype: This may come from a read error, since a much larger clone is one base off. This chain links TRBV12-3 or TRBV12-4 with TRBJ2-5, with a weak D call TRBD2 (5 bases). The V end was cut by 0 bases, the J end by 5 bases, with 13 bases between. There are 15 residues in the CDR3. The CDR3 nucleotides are TGTGCCAGCAGTTTAGCTCGGCGGGTGGAGGAGACCCAGTACTTC. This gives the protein CASSLARRVEETQYF.

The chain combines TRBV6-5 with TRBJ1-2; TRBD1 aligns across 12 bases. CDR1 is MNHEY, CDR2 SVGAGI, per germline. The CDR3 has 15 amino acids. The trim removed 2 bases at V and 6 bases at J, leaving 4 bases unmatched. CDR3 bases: TGTGCCAGCAGTTACGTGGGGACAGGGGGCCATGGCTACACCTTC. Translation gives CASSYVGTGGHGYTF.

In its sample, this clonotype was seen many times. CDR3 coding DNA: TGTGCCACCAGTGATGACGCCTCAGATACGCAGTATTTT. It translates to CATSDDASDTQYF. The rearrangement links TRBV24-1 to TRBJ2-3; D remains ambiguous. The CDR3 extends over 13 amino acids. V lost 3 bases, J lost 4 bases, and 7 bases lay in between. Germline CDR1 KGHDR, CDR2 SFDVKD.

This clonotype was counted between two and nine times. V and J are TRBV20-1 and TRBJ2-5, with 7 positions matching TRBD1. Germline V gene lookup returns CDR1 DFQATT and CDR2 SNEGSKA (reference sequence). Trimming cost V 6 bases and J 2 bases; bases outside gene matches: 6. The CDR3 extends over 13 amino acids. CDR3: CSATTGQQETQYF. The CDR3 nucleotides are TGCAGTGCGACAACGGGACAGCAAGAGACCCAGTACTTC.

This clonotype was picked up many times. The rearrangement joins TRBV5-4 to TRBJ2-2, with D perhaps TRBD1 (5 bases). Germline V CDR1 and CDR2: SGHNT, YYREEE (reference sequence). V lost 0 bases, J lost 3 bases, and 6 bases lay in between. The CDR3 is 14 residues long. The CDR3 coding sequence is TGTGCCAGCAGCTTGGGACAGTACACCGGGGAGCTGTTTTTT. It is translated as CASSLGQYTGELFF.

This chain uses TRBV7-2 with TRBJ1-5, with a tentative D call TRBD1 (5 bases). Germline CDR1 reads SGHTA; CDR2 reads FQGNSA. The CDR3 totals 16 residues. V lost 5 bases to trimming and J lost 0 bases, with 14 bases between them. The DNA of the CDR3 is TGTGCCAGCAGCCGACAGCTAGGATATAGCAATCAGCCCCAGCATTTT. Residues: CASSRQLGYSNQPQHF.

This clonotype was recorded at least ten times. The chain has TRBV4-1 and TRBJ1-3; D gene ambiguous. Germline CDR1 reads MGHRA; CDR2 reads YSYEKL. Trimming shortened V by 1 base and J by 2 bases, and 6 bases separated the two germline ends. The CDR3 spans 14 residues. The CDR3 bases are TGCGCCAGCAGCCAAGCCTGGGCTGGAAACACCATATATTTT. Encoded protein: CASSQAWAGNTIYF.

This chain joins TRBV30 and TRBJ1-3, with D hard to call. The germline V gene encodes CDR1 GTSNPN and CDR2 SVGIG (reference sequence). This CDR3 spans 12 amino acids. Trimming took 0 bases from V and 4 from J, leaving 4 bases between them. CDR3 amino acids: CAWSVGGNTIYF. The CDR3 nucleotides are TGTGCCTGGAGTGTTGGGGGAAACACCATATATTTT.

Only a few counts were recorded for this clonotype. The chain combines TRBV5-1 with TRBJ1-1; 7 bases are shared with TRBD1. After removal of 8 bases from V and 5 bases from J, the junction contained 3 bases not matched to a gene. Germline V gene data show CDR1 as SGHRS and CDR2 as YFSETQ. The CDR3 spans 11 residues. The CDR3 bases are TGCGCCAGTACAGGGGATACTGAAGCTTTCTTT. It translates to CASTGDTEAFF.

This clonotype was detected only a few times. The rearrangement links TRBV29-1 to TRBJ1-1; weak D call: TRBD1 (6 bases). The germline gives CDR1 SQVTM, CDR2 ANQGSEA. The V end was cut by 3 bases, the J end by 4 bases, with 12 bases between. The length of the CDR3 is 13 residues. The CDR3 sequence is CSVEGGLVTEAFF. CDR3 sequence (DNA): TGCAGCGTTGAGGGGGGCCTAGTCACTGAAGCTTTCTTT. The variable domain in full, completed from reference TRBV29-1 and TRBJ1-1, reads SAVISQKPSRDICQRGTSLTIQCQVDSQVTMMFWYRQQPGQSLTLIATANQGSEATYESGFVIDKFPISRPNLTFSTLTVSNMSPEDSSIYLCSVEGGLVTEAFFGQGTRLTVV.

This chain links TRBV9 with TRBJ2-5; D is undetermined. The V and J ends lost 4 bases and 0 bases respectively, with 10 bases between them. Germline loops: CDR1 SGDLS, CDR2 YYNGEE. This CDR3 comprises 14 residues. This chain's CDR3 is CASSPVSYQETQYF. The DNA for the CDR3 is TGTGCCAGCAGCCCCGTTTCCTACCAAGAGACCCAGTACTTC.

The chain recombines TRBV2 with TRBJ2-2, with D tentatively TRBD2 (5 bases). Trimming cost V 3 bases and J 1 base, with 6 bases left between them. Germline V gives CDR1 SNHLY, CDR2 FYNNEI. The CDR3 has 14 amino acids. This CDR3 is CASSEGRNTGELFF. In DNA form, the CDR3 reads TGTGCCAGCAGTGAGGGGAGGAACACCGGGGAGCTGTTTTTT.

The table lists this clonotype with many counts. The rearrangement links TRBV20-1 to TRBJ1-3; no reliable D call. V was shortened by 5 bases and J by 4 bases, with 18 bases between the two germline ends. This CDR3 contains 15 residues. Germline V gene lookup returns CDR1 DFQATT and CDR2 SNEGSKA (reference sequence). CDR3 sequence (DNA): TGCAGTGCTTCCTCACCCGAGCCAGTCGGAAACACCATATATTTT. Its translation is CSASSPEPVGNTIYF.

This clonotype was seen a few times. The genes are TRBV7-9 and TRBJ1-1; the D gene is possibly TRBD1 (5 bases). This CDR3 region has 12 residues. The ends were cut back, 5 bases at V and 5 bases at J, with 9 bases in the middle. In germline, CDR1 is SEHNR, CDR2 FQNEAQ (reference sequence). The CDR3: CASSPTATEAFF. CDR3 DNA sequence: TGTGCCAGCAGCCCGACAGCTACTGAAGCTTTCTTT.

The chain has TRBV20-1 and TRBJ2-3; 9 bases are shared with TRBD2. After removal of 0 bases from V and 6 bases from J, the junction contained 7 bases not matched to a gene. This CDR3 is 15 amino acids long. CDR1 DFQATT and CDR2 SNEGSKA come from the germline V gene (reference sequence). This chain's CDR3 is CSARDGRGGRDTQYF. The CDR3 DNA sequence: TGCAGTGCTAGAGACGGGCGGGGGGGCCGGGATACGCAGTATTTT.

CDR3 region: CASSYRDRERGYTF. In DNA, the CDR3 is TGTGCCAGCAGTTACCGGGACAGGGAGCGTGGCTACACCTTC. The chain carries TRBV7-2 and TRBJ1-2, with 9 bases lining up with TRBD1. Unmatched junction bases numbered 9, after V lost 6 bases and J lost 7 bases. The V gene's germline CDR1 is SGHTA and CDR2 FQGNSA. The CDR3 spans 14 residues.

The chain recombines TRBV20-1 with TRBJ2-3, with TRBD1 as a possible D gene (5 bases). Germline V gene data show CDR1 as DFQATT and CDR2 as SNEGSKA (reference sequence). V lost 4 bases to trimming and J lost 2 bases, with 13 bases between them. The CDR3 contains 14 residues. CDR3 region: CSAKGRVDTDTQYF. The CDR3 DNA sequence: TGCAGTGCTAAGGGCAGGGTCGACACAGATACGCAGTATTTT.

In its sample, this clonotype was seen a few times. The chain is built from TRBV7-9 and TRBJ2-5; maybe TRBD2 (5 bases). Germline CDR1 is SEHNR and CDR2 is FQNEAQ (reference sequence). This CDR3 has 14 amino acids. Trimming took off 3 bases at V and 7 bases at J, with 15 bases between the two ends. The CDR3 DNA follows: TGTGCCAGCAGCTTGGACGCGGGCCCTGGGACCCAGTACTTC. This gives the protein CASSLDAGPGTQYF.

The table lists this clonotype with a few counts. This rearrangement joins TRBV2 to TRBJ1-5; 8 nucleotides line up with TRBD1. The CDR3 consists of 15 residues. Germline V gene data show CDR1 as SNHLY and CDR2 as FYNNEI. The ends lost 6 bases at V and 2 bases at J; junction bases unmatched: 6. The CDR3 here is CASSKDRGRNQPQHF. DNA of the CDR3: TGTGCCAGCAGCAAAGACAGGGGTCGCAATCAGCCCCAGCATTTT.

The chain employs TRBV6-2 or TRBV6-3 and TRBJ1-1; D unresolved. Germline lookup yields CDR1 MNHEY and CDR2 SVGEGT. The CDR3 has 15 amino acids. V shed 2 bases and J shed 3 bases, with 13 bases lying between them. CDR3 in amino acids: CASSYPGGPDTEAFF. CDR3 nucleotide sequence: TGTGCCAGCAGTTACCCCGGAGGGCCGGACACTGAAGCTTTCTTT.